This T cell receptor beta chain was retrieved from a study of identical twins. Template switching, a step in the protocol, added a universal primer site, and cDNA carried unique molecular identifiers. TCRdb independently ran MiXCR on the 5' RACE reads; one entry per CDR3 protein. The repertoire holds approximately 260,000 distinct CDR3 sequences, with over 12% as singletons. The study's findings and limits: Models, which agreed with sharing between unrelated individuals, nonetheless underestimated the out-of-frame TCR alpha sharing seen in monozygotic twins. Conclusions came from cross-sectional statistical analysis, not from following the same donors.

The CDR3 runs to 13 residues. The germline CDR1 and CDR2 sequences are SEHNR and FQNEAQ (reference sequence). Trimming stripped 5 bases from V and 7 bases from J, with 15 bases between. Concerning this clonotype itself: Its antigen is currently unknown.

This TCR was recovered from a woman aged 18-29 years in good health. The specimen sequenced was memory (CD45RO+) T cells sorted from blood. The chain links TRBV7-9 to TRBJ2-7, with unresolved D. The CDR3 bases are TGTGCCAGCAGCGCCGACCGGGTTGGTGAGCAGTACTTC. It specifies CASSADRVGEQYF.